The 30 T cell receptor beta chains in this list originate from one sample, sequenced in a study of blood T cell repertoires in COVID-19. Profiled with immunoSEQ multiplex PCR; TCRdb holds only in-frame clones, not every one. The sample holds 150,000 to 200,000 clones, more than 75% seen once. The specimen sequenced was PBMCs or T cells enriched from blood (not recorded which). These receptors all come from a man between 35 and 55 years old who had recovered from COVID-19.

This clone appeared a single time. This chain joins TRBV19 and TRBJ1-6, with D unclear. The germline V and J ends were trimmed by 3 bases and 8 bases, with 11 bases remaining between them. This CDR3 comprises 14 residues. Germline V lookup: CDR1 LNHDA, CDR2 SQIVND (reference sequence). The CDR3 protein is CASSMVRDDSPLHF. Written as DNA, the CDR3 is TGTGCCAGTAGTATGGTCCGAGATGATTCACCCCTCCACTTT.

This chain uses TRBV5-4 with TRBJ2-3; 10 nucleotides align to TRBD1. The germline gives CDR1 SGHNT, CDR2 YYREEE (reference sequence). V dropped 3 bases and J dropped 4; count of bases not matched to a gene: 2. CDR3 length: 14 amino acids. In DNA form, the CDR3 reads TGTGCCAGCAGCTACGGGACAGGGGCAGATACGCAGTATTTT. Its translation: CASSYGTGADTQYF.

The genes are TRBV6-5 and TRBJ1-5, with a possible D match to TRBD1 (5 bases). The ends were cut back, 6 bases at V and 7 bases at J, with 19 bases in the middle. CDR3 length: 15 amino acids. In germline, CDR1 is MNHEY, CDR2 SVGAGI. DNA of the CDR3: TGTGCCAGCAGCAGAGTCAGGGAAACGGGCCAGCCCCAGCATTTT. Translation: CASSRVRETGQPQHF.

This rearrangement joins TRBV6-5 to TRBJ1-2, with 10 bases identical to TRBD1. This CDR3 is 15 amino acids long. V was clipped by 6 bases and J by 2 bases; unmatched bases: 6. From germline, CDR1 is MNHEY and CDR2 SVGAGI. The CDR3 sequence: CASRALTGGNYGYTF. The CDR3, as DNA: TGTGCCAGCAGGGCCTTGACAGGGGGCAACTATGGCTACACCTTC.

This clone was detected a few times. The CDR3, as DNA: TGCGCCAGCAGCTTGGCCCTGGCTAGCGGGGGAGATACGCAGTATTTT. Translation: CASSLALASGGDTQYF. V usage is TRBV5-1 and J usage is TRBJ2-3, with TRBD2 identical over 10 bases. With 0 bases clipped from V and 5 bases from J, the junction kept 6 bases outside the gene matches. Germline CDR1 reads SGHRS; CDR2 reads YFSETQ. The CDR3 runs to 16 residues.

The chain is built from TRBV29-1 and TRBJ1-2; 7 positions agree with TRBD1. V dropped 2 bases and J dropped 8; count of bases not matched to a gene: 11. From germline, CDR1 is SQVTM and CDR2 ANQGSEA. CDR3 size: 14 residues. The CDR3 loop is CSVEPNTGVGGYTF. The DNA for the CDR3 is TGCAGCGTTGAACCAAACACAGGGGTCGGGGGCTACACCTTC.

The J gene is TRBJ2-7, the V gene TRBV10-3, with 8 bases identical to TRBD1. Germline V gene sequence: CDR1 ENHRY, CDR2 SYGVKD. The junction had 2 bases not matched to a gene; V was cut back by 4 bases and J by 3 bases. This CDR3 is 13 amino acids long. The chain's CDR3 is CAISGTGNYEQYV. The CDR3 DNA reads as TGTGCCATCAGTGGGACAGGGAACTACGAGCAGTACGTC.

The chain joins TRBV19 to TRBJ1-1; no firm D call. This CDR3 has 11 residues. Germline CDR1 and CDR2: LNHDA and SQIVND (reference sequence). The V end lost 8 bases, the J end lost 5 bases, and 9 bases lay between the germline ends. DNA for the CDR3: TGTGCCAGTCGGACGGGGACTGAAGCTTTCTTT. Translating gives CASRTGTEAFF.

Turning to this clone: This sequence is one base from a far larger clone and is likely a read error. The chain joins TRBV11-2 to TRBJ1-1; TRBD1 agrees at 7 bases. With 4 bases clipped from V and 1 base from J, the junction kept 3 bases outside the gene matches. The CDR3 covers 14 residues. CDR1 and CDR2 from the germline V gene are SGHAT and FQNNGV. The CDR3 reads CASSSGQKNTEAFF. Written as DNA, the CDR3 is TGTGCCAGCAGCTCGGGACAGAAGAACACTGAAGCTTTCTTT.

The rearrangement uses TRBV6-1 and TRBJ2-7; D is possibly TRBD2 (5 bases). This CDR3 has 13 amino acids. Trimming cost V 4 bases and J 6 bases, with 13 bases left between them. Germline V gene sequence: CDR1 MNHNS, CDR2 SASEGT. As DNA, the CDR3 is TGTGCCAGCAGTGGAGCAACGGGGTTCGAGCAGTACTTC. Amino acid sequence: CASSGATGFEQYF.

In the case of this clone: The same CDR3 arises from other DNA sequences in this sample as well. This chain uses TRBV5-6 with TRBJ2-2; 9 bases fit TRBD1. The germline gives CDR1 SGHDT, CDR2 YYEEEE. The CDR3 extends over 15 amino acids. The junction had 4 bases not matched to a gene; V was cut back by 2 bases and J by 5 bases. The DNA of the CDR3 is TGTGCCAGCAGCTTCCGGGACAGGGCGACCGGGGAGCTGTTTTTT. This gives the protein CASSFRDRATGELFF.

The V and J genes are TRBV25-1 and TRBJ1-6; D possibly corresponds to TRBD1 (6 bases). The CDR3 loop spans 16 amino acids. The V and J ends lost 7 bases and 9 bases respectively, with 22 bases between them. The germline gives CDR1 MGHDK, CDR2 SYGVNS. CDR3 sequence (DNA): TGTGCCAGCACCCAGGGCAGGGGCACCTTTCCTTCACCCCTCCACTTT. Translating it yields CASTQGRGTFPSPLHF.

The CDR3 nucleotides read TGTGCCAGCAGCCAAGATTACGGGGGCGGGGAGCTGTTTTTT. It yields the protein CASSQDYGGGELFF. V usage is TRBV3-1 (or the pseudogene TRBV3-2) and J usage is TRBJ2-2, with D perhaps TRBD2 (6 bases). Between the trimmed V and J ends, which lost 0 bases and 7 bases, there was a span of 9 bases. Germline lookup yields CDR1 LGHDT and CDR2 YNNKEL (reference sequence). CDR3 length: 14 residues.

The genes are TRBV5-1 and TRBJ2-1; 13 bases agree with TRBD2. V dropped 4 bases and J dropped 9; count of bases not matched to a gene: 7. The germline gives CDR1 SGHRS, CDR2 YFSETQ. This CDR3 contains 15 residues. The CDR3 loop reads CASSPTSGGGSEQFF. CDR3 sequence (DNA): TGCGCCAGCAGCCCCACTAGCGGGGGGGGTAGTGAGCAGTTCTTC.

The V gene is TRBV2, the J gene TRBJ2-3; weak D call: TRBD1 (7 bases). The germline V and J ends were trimmed by 7 bases and 1 base, with 18 bases remaining between them. CDR3 length: 16 amino acids. Germline CDR1 SNHLY, CDR2 FYNNEI. This CDR3 reads CASIGRRGRGTDTQYF. CDR3 DNA sequence: TGTGCCAGCATCGGACGGAGGGGGCGCGGCACAGATACGCAGTATTTT.

This rearrangement joins TRBV2 to TRBJ2-7; the match to TRBD1 covers 10 bases. CDR1 SNHLY and CDR2 FYNNEI come from the germline V gene. The CDR3 has 15 amino acids. The V gene end was trimmed by 4 bases and the J gene end by 6 bases; junction bases not matched to a gene: 9. The CDR3 DNA reads TGTGCCAGCAGTGGGGGGACAGGGGTTGGGTCCGAGCAGTACGTC. Translating gives CASSGGTGVGSEQYV.

The chain is built from TRBV30 and TRBJ1-5; D is perhaps TRBD1 (5 bases). The CDR3 spans 14 residues. Germline V CDR1 and CDR2: GTSNPN, SVGIG (reference sequence). The V end lost 4 bases, the J end lost 7 bases, and 17 bases lay between the germline ends. CDR3 sequence reads: CAWNLRGSGQPQHF. The CDR3 DNA follows: TGTGCCTGGAACTTAAGGGGAAGCGGGCAGCCCCAGCATTTT.

The chain has TRBV5-5 and TRBJ1-2; 8 bases fit TRBD1. Per the germline V gene, CDR1 is SGHKS and CDR2 is YYEKEE (reference sequence). The CDR3 extends over 12 amino acids. The J segment lost 8 bases and the V segment lost 4 bases, leaving 4 bases of the junction unmatched. CDR3 loop: CASSQDRGGYTF. The CDR3 DNA reads as TGTGCCAGCAGCCAAGACAGGGGCGGCTACACCTTC.

The CDR3 is CASSMRLVFSGNTIYF. The CDR3 DNA follows: TGTGCCAGTAGTATGCGCTTAGTCTTCTCTGGAAACACCATATATTTT. The V call is TRBV19, the J call TRBJ1-3; D is undetermined. The CDR3 runs to 16 residues. V gave up 3 bases and J gave up 0 bases, with 12 bases separating them. Germline loops: CDR1 LNHDA, CDR2 SQIVND (reference sequence). Using reference TRBV19 and TRBJ1-3 for the parts outside the CDR3, the full variable domain is DGGITQSPKYLFRKEGQNVTLSCEQNLNHDAMYWYRQDPGQGLRLIYYSQIVNDFQKGDIAEGYSVSREKKESFPLTVTSAQKNPTAFYLCASSMRLVFSGNTIYFGEGSWLTVV.

This clone was picked up a small number of times. The CDR3 nucleotides read TGTGCCAGCAGCTCTTCGCCTCAGGGGCGGAACGGGGAGCTGTTTTTT. Residues: CASSSSPQGRNGELFF. The chain joins TRBV11-3 to TRBJ2-2; D perhaps matches TRBD1 (6 bases). This CDR3 contains 16 residues. Looked up from germline, CDR1 is SGHNT and CDR2 is YENEEA. Trimming took 4 bases from V and 7 from J, leaving 19 bases between them.

The rearrangement uses TRBV27 and TRBJ1-5; perhaps TRBD1 as D (6 bases). There are 15 residues in the CDR3. V lost 3 bases to trimming and J lost 2 bases, with 11 bases between them. CDR1 MNHEY and CDR2 SMNVEV come from the germline V gene (reference sequence). CDR3 in DNA: TGTGCCAGCAGTTTGGGGGGGCTAGGCAATCAGCCCCAGCATTTT. It is translated as CASSLGGLGNQPQHF.

The V gene is TRBV9, the J gene TRBJ2-7; a weak D match, TRBD2 (6 bases). Deletions cut 0 bases from V and 1 base from J, with 14 bases between. The CDR3 has 16 amino acids. Germline assignment: CDR1 SGDLS and CDR2 YYNGEE. The DNA of the CDR3 is TGTGCCAGCAGCGTAGATTTGGGGGGTACGTCCTACGAGCAGTACTTC. This codes for CASSVDLGGTSYEQYF.

This chain uses TRBV30 with TRBJ1-2, with D uncertain. CDR1 is GTSNPN and CDR2 is SVGIG in the germline V gene (reference sequence). Trimming removed 3 bases from V and 1 base from J, with 9 bases in between. This CDR3 is 13 amino acids long. The CDR3 DNA follows: TGTGCCTGGAGCGAACAGTATAACTATGGCTACACCTTC. Protein sequence: CAWSEQYNYGYTF.

The chain combines TRBV3-1 (or the pseudogene TRBV3-2) with TRBJ2-7; a possible D gene is TRBD2 (5 bases). CDR3 size: 14 residues. Germline CDR1 and CDR2: LGHDT and YNNKEL (reference sequence). With 4 bases removed from V and 1 base from J, the gap between germline ends came to 11 bases. This chain's CDR3 is CASSPLPGSYEQYF. DNA for the CDR3: TGTGCCAGCAGCCCGCTTCCGGGATCCTACGAGCAGTACTTC.

This sequence joins TRBV27 and TRBJ2-5, with 9 bases matching TRBD2. V shed 0 bases and J 1 base; nucleotides not matched to a gene: 6. The germline gives CDR1 MNHEY, CDR2 SMNVEV (reference sequence). The CDR3 is 17 residues long. Written as DNA, the CDR3 is TGTGCCAGCAGTTTATCCCCTCAGACTAGCGGCCAAGAGACCCAGTACTTC. Translation: CASSLSPQTSGQETQYF.

This sequence joins TRBV6-2 or TRBV6-3 and TRBJ1-2; D not certain. Germline CDR1 reads MNHEY; CDR2 reads SVGEGT. This CDR3 has 13 residues. Between the trimmed V and J ends, which lost 6 bases and 6 bases, there was a span of 14 bases. CDR3: CASRYAGNDGYTF. In DNA, the CDR3 is TGTGCCAGCAGATACGCAGGAAACGATGGCTACACCTTC.

V usage is TRBV11-2 and J usage is TRBJ2-7, with D possibly matching TRBD2 (5 bases). The CDR3 is 11 amino acids. Trimming cost V 8 bases and J 4 bases, with 9 bases left between them. Germline assignment: CDR1 SGHAT and CDR2 FQNNGV. CDR3 coding DNA: TGTGCCAGCTCGGGCGGGTACGAGCAGTACTTC. Protein: CASSGGYEQYF. The full variable domain, completed using reference TRBV11-2 and TRBJ2-7, is EAGVAQSPRYKIIEKRQSVAFWCNPISGHATLYWYQQILGQGPKLLIQFQNNGVVDDSQLPKDRFSAERLKGVDSTLKIQPAKLEDSAVYLCASSGGYEQYFGPGTRLTVT.

This clone has a handful of counts. The CDR3 DNA sequence: TGTGCCAGCAGAGGGTCAGGGGCAACTAATGAAAAACTGTTTTTT. Translated: CASRGSGATNEKLFF. The V and J genes are TRBV2 and TRBJ1-4, with D possibly being TRBD1 (6 bases). The germline CDR1 and CDR2 sequences are SNHLY and FYNNEI. This CDR3 contains 15 residues. Trimming took 6 bases from V and 0 from J, leaving 11 bases between them.

The DNA of the CDR3 is TGTGCCAGCAGCTCCCAGGGGACGGCCTACAATGAGCAGTTCTTC. This gives the protein CASSSQGTAYNEQFF. V and J are TRBV7-3 and TRBJ2-1; D perhaps matches TRBD1 (6 bases). The germline V gene has CDR1 SGHTA and CDR2 FQGTGA. The CDR3 runs 15 residues. The V and J ends lost 4 bases and 2 bases respectively, with 12 bases between them.

The V gene is TRBV3-1 (or the pseudogene TRBV3-2), the J gene TRBJ1-1, with 8 bases matching TRBD1. The germline gives CDR1 LGHDT, CDR2 YNNKEL (reference sequence). This CDR3 has 13 residues. V gave up 3 bases and J gave up 4 bases; unmatched junction bases: 1. The CDR3 DNA reads TGTGCCAGCAGCCACGACAGGGGCACTGAAGCTTTCTTT. It translates to CASSHDRGTEAFF.